One TCR beta chain is described in this entry. Its antigen is currently not known. The read is 3 residues too short to cover the CDR3 end, so that end is filled in from the germline J gene. The data originate from a study of T cells in women clearing cervical HPV infection (dated 2018 in TCRdb). Regarding the research as a whole: The cases were 20 to 30 women with histologically confirmed HPV16-related CIN3 or worse, and 2 of those women had invasive cancers. Nested within Costa Rica's Guanacaste HPV Natural History Study, an exploratory proof-of-principle case-control study compared TCR repertoires across cervical HPV16 outcomes. For cases, the median interval between lesion detection and blood sampling was more than 130 days, with an interquartile range of 90 to 200 days. Controls were over 20 women whose single incident HPV16 infection cleared within 12 months without precancer or cancer developing. In the parent cohort, around 10,000 women aged 18 or older were enrolled in Guanacaste, Costa Rica, during about 1993 to 1994 and were followed for 6 to 7 years. Cases and controls were matched on year of sample collection and on age within five years. Case blood was taken at the visit when the lesion was first identified, whereas control blood was taken when infection was no longer detected. Median age was about 35 years in cases versus just over 37 in controls, and baseline characteristics did not differ significantly. Since HLA typing was available for only a few women, HLA type could not be ruled out as a confounder. Quality controls consisted of five blinded duplicates per group, for a total of approximately 60 samples made up of 50 or so participants and roughly 10 replicates.

The immunoSEQ assay used multiplex PCR to amplify TCR beta CDR3 regions from an average of approximately 1,300 ng of genomic DNA per sample. The assay corrected primer bias using a complete synthetic TCR repertoire to establish an amplification baseline. The amplicons were sequenced on the Illumina platform. The original pipeline was this. Sequences were error-corrected by clustering with frequency ratios and a modified nearest-neighbor algorithm, then analyzed in the immunoSEQ Analyzer with IMGT gene definitions. At each rarefaction depth, TCR richness and evenness were averaged across 20 rarefaction repeats, and any sample with fewer sequences than the depth was left out. Wilcoxon rank sum tests with FDR correction were used to compare V, D and J gene relative abundances between the groups. An intraclass correlation of 95% to 97% for TCR richness and an average of roughly 76% across 66 gene segments were obtained from the blinded duplicates. TCRdb re-hosts the immuneACCESS table, in-frame sequences only. Its copies lack some clones; in the studies checked, an unresolved V gene accounts for under half of them, and the cause for the rest is not known. V, J and clone size are those of that table, while D and trimming were read from the DNA. The data table for this sample lists 30,000 to 45,000 clones. The ten top clones hold 1.5% to 2% of the sample.

Every participant had a single incident cervical HPV16 infection, and prevalent HPV16 infections were excluded. Cervical HPV DNA was detected with MY09/MY11 PCR, and genotyping was done by dot-blot hybridization. About 15 mL of heparinized blood were centrifuged, and the buffy coat was split into aliquots, frozen at -30 degrees C, and then kept at -80 degrees C. QIAGEN kits were used to extract genomic DNA from buffy coat specimens. Looking up the germline V gene yields CDR1 SGHTA and CDR2 FQGNSA. The CDR3 runs 14 amino acids, cysteine and phenylalanine included. Sequencing covers 33 bases of the CDR3, shown here with the frame starting at base 1. V loses 3 bases, J loses 1 base, and the germline ends lie 8 bases apart. Study-wide findings and limitations: Cases were distinguished from controls with an estimated AUC of over 0.75 by random forest classifiers combining richness and V gene abundances. Lower TRBV6-7 relative abundance was observed in cases than in controls (around 0.1% versus 0.15%; Bonferroni P = 0.0008). Significantly higher TCR repertoire richness was observed in CIN3+ cases than in controls across sequencing depths, whereas no difference in evenness was found. Whether associations preceded infection or resulted from infection could not be shown with the cross-sectional design, and effector/memory subsets and HPV-specific T cells were not isolated. T-cell numbers per sample were unknown, so richness differences could reflect varying T-cell content rather than repertoire biology.

The receptor chain draws on TRBV7-2 and TRBJ2-3; a tentative D call is TRBD1 (6 bases match). The source is a woman between 18 and 75 years old with a cervical HPV16 infection that either progressed to CIN3+ or cleared (not recorded which). Sequences were obtained from blood buffy coat. The CDR3 region has the sequence CASSFTGRTDTQYF. The sequenced CDR3 bases are TGTGCCAGCAGCTTTACAGGGCGCACAGATACG.